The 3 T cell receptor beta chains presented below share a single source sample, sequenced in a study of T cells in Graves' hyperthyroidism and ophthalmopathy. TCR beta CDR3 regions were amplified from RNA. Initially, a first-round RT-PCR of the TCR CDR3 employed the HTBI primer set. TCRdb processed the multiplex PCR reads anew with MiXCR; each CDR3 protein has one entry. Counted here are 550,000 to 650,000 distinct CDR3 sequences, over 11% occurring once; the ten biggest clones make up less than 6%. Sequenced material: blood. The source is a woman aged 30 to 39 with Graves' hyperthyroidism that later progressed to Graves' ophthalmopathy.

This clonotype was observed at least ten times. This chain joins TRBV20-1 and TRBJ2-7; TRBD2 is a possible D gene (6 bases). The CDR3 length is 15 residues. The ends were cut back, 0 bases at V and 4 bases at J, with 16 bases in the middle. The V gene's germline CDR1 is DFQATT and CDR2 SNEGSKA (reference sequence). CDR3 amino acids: CSARDLRAGTYEQYF. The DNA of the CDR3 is TGCAGTGCTAGAGATCTCAGAGCAGGGACTTACGAGCAGTACTTC.

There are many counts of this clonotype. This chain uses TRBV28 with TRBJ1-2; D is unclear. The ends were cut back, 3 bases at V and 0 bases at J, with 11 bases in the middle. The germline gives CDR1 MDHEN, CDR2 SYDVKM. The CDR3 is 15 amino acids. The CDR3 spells CASSFATGANYGYTF. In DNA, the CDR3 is TGTGCCAGCAGTTTTGCGACGGGAGCTAACTATGGCTACACCTTC.

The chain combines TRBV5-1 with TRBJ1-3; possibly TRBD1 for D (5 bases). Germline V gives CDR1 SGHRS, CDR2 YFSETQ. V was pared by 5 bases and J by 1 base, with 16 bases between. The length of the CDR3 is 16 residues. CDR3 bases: TGCGCCAGCAGAAAAGCCGGGGGACGGTCTGGAAACACCATATATTTT. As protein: CASRKAGGRSGNTIYF.